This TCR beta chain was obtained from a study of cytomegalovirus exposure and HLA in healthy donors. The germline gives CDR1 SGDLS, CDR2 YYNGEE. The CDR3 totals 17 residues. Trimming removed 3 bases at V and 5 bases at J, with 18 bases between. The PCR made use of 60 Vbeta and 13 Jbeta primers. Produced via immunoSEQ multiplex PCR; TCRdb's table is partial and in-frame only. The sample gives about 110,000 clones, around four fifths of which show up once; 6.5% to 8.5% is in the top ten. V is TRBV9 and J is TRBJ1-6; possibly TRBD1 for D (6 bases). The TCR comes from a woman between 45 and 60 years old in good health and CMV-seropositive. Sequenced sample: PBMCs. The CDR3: CASSGEGGSENNSPLHF. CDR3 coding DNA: TGTGCCAGCAGCGGGGAGGGGGGTAGCGAAAATAATTCACCCCTCCACTTT.